This T cell receptor beta chain originates from a study of identical twins. Trimming removed 3 bases from V and 4 bases from J; junction bases left unmatched: 7. This CDR3 region has 16 residues. Per the germline V gene, CDR1 is WSHSY and CDR2 is SAAADI. In TCRdb, the 5' RACE reads were re-called with MiXCR into one record per CDR3 protein. Among about 200,000 distinct CDR3 sequences listed, about 7.5% were seen once. This clonotype was observed many times. These data were also reused for a study on yellow fever vaccine responses in identical twins.

Sequenced material: memory (CD45RO+) T cells sorted from blood. The rearrangement links TRBV10-2 to TRBJ2-3, with 10 bases aligning to TRBD2. The receptor was isolated from a woman younger than 30 in good health. CDR3 protein: CASSEPGLASADTQYF. The CDR3 DNA sequence: TGCGCCAGCAGTGAACCGGGACTAGCGTCCGCAGATACGCAGTATTTT.